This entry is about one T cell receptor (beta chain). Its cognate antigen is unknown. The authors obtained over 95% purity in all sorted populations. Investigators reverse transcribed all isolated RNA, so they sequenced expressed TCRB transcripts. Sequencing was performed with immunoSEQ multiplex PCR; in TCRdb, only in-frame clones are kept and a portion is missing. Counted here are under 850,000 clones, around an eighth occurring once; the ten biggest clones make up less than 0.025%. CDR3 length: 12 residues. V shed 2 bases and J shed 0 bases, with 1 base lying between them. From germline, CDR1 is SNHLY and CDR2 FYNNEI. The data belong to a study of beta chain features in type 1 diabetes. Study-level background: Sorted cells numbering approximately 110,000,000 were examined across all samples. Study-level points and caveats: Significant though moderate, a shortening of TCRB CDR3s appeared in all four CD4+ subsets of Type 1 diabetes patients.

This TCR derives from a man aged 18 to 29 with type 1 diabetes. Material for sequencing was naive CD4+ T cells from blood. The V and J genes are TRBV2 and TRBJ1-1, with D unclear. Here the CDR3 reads CASSELNTEAFF. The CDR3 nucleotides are TGTGCCAGCAGTGAATTGAACACTGAAGCTTTCTTT.